This T cell receptor beta chain was sequenced in a study of cytomegalovirus exposure and HLA in healthy donors. Study context: Genetic ancestry analysis placed approximately 78% of the roughly 400 donors that were genotyped in the Caucasian-associated cluster.

At the time of sampling, donors were nominally healthy, though unrecorded immune exposures were likely. Vbeta (60) and Jbeta (13) primers were used in the PCR. Sequenced by immunoSEQ multiplex PCR; TCRdb stores in-frame clones only, minus some. Of 85,000 to 100,000 clones listed, over 65% are singletons. The source of this sequence is a man in his sixties in good health and CMV-seropositive. Material for sequencing was PBMCs.

CDR3 nucleotide sequence: TGCGCCAGCAGCCAAGATCTCGGGGACTACGAGCAGTACTTC. Residues: CASSQDLGDYEQYF. This chain joins TRBV4-3 and TRBJ2-7; D may be TRBD2 (5 bases). Germline V gives CDR1 LGHNA, CDR2 YSLEER. V shed 0 bases and J shed 3 bases, with 9 bases lying between them. CDR3 length equals 14 residues.